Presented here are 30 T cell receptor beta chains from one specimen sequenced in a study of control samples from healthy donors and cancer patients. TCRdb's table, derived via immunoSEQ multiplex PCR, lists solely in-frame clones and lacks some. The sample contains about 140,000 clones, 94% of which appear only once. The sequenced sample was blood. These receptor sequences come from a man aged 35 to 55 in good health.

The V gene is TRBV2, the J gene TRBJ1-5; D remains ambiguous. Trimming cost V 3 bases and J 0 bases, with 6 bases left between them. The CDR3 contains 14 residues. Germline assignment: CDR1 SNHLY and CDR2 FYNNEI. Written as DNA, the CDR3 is TGTGCCAGCAGTGAGACAAGTAGCAATCAGCCCCAGCATTTT. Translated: CASSETSSNQPQHF.

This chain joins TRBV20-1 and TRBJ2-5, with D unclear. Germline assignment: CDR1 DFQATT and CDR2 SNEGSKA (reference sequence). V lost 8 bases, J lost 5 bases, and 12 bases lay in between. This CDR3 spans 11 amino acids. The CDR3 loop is CSPRKGETQYF. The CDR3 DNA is TGCAGTCCGAGGAAAGGGGAGACCCAGTACTTC.

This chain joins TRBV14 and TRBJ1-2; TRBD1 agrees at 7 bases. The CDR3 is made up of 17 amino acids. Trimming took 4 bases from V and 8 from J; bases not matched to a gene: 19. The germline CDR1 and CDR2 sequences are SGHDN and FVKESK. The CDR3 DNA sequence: TGTGCCAGCAGCCTCCGGGACAGCCACTCACCTCTACAGGGCTACACCTTC. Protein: CASSLRDSHSPLQGYTF.

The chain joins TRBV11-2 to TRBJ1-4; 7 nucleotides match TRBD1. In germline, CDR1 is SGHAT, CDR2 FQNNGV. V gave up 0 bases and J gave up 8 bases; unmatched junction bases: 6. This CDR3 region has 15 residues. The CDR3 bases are TGTGCCAGCAGCTTAGAAAACAGGGGAAGGGAAAAACTGTTTTTT. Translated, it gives CASSLENRGREKLFF.

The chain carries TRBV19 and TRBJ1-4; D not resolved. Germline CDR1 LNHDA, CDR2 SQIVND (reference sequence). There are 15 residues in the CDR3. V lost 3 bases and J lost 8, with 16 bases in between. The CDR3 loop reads CASSIRPAISEKLFF. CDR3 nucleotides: TGTGCCAGTAGTATCCGACCAGCGATCTCGGAAAAACTGTTTTTT.

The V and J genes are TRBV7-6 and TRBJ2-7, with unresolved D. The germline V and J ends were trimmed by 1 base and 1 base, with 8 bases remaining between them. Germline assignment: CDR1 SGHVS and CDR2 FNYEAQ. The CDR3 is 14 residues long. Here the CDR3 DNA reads TGTGCCAGCAGCTTAGATACAGTGTCCTACGAGCAGTACTTC. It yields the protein CASSLDTVSYEQYF.

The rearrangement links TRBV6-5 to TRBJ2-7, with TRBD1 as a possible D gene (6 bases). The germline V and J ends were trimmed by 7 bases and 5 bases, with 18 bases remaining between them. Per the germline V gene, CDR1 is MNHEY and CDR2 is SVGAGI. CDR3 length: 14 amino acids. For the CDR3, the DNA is TGTGCCAGCACTCCTCCAGGACAGCCCAACGAGCAGTACTTC. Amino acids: CASTPPGQPNEQYF.

The CDR3: CASSLSSGGYTF. CDR3 DNA sequence: TGTGCCAGCAGCTTAAGCAGTGGCGGCTACACCTTC. This rearrangement joins TRBV7-9 to TRBJ1-2; D not resolved. Germline values: CDR1 SEHNR, CDR2 FQNEAQ (reference sequence). With 2 bases removed from V and 8 bases from J, the gap between germline ends came to 9 bases. The CDR3 contains 12 residues.

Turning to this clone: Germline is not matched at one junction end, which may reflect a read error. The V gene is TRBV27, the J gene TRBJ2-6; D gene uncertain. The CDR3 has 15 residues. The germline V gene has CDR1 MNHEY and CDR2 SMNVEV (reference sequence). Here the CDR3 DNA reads TGTGCCGGCAGTCCCGGTTTGTATGGGGCCAACGTCCTGACTTTC. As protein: CAGSPGLYGANVLTF.

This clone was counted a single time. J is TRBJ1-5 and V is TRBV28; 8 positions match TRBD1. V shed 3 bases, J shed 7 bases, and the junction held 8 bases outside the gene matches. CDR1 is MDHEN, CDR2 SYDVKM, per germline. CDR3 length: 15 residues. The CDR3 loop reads CASSFSTGVRQPQHF. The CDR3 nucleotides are TGTGCCAGCAGTTTCTCGACAGGGGTCCGACAGCCCCAGCATTTT. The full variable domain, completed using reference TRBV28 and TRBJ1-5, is DVKVTQSSRYLVKRTGEKVFLECVQDMDHENMFWYRQDPGLGLRLIYFSYDVKMKEKGDIPEGYSVSREKKERFSLILESASTNQTSMYLCASSFSTGVRQPQHFGDGTRLSIL.

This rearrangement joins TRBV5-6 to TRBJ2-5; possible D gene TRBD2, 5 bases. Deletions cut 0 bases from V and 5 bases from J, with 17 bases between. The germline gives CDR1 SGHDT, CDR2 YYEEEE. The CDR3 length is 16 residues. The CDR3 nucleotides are TGTGCCAGCAGCTTGGGCGACTACCAGACGGGGGAGACCCAGTACTTC. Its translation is CASSLGDYQTGETQYF.

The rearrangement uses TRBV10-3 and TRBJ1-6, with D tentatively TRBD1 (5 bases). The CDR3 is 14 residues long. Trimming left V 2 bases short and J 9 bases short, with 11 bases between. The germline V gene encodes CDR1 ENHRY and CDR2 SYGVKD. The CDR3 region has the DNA TGTGCCATCAGTGAGATCCAGGGCGCTTCACCCCTCCACTTT. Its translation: CAISEIQGASPLHF.

The CDR3 sequence is CASSEYGGIYEQYF. The CDR3 DNA reads as TGTGCCAGCAGTGAATATGGGGGAATCTACGAGCAGTACTTC. The chain joins TRBV25-1 to TRBJ2-7; the D call may be TRBD1 or TRBD2 (5 bases each). CDR3 length: 14 residues. Per the germline V gene, CDR1 is MGHDK and CDR2 is SYGVNS. Trimming pared 0 bases from V and 3 bases from J, leaving 9 bases between.

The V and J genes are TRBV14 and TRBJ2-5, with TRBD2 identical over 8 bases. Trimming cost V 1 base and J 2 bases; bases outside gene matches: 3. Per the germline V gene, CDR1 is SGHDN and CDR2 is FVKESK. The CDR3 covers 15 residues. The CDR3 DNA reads TGTGCCAGCAGCCAAGCCGGGACTAGGCAAGAGACCCAGTACTTC. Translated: CASSQAGTRQETQYF.

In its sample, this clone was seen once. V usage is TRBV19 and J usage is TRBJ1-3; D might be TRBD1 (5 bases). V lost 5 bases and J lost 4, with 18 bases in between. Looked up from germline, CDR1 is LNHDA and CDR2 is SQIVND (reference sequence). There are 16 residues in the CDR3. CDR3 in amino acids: CASSSGSPGHGNTIYF. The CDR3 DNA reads TGTGCCAGTAGTTCGGGAAGCCCAGGGCACGGAAACACCATATATTTT.

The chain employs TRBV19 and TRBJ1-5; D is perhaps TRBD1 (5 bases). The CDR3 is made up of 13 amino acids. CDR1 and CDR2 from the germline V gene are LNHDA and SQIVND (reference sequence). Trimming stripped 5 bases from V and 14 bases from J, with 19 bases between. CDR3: CASSPPPKTDKHF. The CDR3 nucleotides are TGTGCCAGTAGTCCCCCCCCTAAGACAGATAAGCATTTT.

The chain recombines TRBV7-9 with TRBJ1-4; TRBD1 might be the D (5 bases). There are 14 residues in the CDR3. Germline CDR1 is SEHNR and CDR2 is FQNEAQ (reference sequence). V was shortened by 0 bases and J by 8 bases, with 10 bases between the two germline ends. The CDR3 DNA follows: TGTGCCAGCAGCTTAGCAGGGGCTAGCGAAAAACTGTTTTTT. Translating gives CASSLAGASEKLFF.

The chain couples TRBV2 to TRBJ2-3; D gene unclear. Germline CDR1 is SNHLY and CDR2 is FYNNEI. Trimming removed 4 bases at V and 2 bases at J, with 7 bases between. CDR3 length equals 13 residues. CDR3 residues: CASSVANTDTQYF. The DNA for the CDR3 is TGTGCCAGCAGTGTAGCAAACACAGATACGCAGTATTTT.

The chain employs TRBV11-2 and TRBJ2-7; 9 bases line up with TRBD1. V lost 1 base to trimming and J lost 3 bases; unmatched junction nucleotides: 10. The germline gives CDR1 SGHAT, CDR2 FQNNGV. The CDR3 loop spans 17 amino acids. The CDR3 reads CASSLAPGQGPLYEQYF. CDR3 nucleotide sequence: TGTGCCAGCAGCTTAGCCCCCGGACAGGGGCCACTCTACGAGCAGTACTTC.

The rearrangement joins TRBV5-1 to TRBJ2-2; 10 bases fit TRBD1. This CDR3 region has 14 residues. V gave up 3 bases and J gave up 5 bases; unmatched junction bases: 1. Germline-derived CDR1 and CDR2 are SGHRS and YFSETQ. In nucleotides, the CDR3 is TGCGCCAGCAGCTGGGACAGGGGTACCGGGGAGCTGTTTTTT. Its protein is CASSWDRGTGELFF.

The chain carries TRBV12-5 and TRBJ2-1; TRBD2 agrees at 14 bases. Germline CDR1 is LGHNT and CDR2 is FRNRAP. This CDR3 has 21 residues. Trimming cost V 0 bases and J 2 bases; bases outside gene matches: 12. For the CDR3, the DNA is TGTGCTAGTGGTTTGGTACTTCCCCGACTAGCGGGGGGGTCCGCCTACAATGAGCAGTTCTTC. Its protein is CASGLVLPRLAGGSAYNEQFF.

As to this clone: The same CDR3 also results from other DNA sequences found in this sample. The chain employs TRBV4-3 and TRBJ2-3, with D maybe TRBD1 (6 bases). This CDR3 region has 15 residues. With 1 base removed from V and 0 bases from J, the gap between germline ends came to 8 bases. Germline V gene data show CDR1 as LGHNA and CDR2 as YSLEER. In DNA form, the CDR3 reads TGCGCCAGCAGCCAAGCAGGGGCTAGCACAGATACGCAGTATTTT. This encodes CASSQAGASTDTQYF.

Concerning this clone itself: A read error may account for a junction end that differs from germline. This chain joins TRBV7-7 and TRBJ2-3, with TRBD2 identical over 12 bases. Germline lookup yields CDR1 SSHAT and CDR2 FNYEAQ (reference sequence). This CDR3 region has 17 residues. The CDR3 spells CASSLTLTSGRTDTQYF. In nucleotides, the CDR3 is TGTGCTAGCAGTTTAACCTTGACTAGCGGGAGAACAGATACGCAGTATTTT.

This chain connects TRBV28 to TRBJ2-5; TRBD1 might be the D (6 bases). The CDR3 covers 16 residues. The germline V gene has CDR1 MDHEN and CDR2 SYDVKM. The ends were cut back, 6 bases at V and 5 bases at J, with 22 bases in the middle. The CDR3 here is CASRTFRSGGAETQYF. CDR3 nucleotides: TGTGCCAGCAGGACCTTTAGGTCTGGGGGCGCGGAGACCCAGTACTTC. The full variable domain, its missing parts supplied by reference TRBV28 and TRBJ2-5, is DVKVTQSSRYLVKRTGEKVFLECVQDMDHENMFWYRQDPGLGLRLIYFSYDVKMKEKGDIPEGYSVSREKKERFSLILESASTNQTSMYLCASRTFRSGGAETQYFGPGTRLLVL.

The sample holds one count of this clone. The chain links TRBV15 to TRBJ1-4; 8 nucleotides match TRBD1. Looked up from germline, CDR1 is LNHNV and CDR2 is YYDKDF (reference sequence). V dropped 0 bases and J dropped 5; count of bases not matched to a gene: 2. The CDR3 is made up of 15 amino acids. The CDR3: CATSRDRGRNEKLFF. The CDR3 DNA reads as TGTGCCACCAGCAGAGACAGGGGGCGGAATGAAAAACTGTTTTTT.

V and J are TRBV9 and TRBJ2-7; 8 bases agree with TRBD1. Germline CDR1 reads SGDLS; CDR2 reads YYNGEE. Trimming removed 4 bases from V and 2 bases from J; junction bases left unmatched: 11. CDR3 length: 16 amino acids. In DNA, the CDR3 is TGTGCCAGCAGCTACGAGCCGGGACAGGCCACCTACGAGCAGTACTTC. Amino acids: CASSYEPGQATYEQYF.

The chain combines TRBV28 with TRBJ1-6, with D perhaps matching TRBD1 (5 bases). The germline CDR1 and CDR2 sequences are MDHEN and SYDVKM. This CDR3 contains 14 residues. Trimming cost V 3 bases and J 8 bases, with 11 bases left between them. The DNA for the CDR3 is TGTGCCAGCAGTTTGACCGGGACCGATTCACCCCTCCACTTT. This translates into CASSLTGTDSPLHF.

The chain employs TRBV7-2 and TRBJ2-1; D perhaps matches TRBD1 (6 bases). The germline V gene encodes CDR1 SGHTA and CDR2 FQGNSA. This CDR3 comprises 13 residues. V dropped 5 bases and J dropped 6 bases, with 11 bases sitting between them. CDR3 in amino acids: CASSLRRGNEQFF. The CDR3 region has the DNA TGTGCCAGCAGCCTGCGCAGGGGCAATGAGCAGTTCTTC. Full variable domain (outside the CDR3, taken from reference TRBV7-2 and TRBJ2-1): GAGVSQSPSNKVTEKGKDVELRCDPISGHTALYWYRQSLGQGLEFLIYFQGNSAPDKSGLPSDRFSAERTGGSVSTLTIQRTQQEDSAVYLCASSLRRGNEQFFGPGTRLTVL.

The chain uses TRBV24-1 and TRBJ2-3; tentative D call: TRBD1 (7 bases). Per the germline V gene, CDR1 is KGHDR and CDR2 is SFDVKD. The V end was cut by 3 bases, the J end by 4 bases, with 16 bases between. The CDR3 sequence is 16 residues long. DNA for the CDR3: TGTGCCACCAGTGATCCAGGCAGGGGGGTCGCAGATACGCAGTATTTT. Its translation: CATSDPGRGVADTQYF.

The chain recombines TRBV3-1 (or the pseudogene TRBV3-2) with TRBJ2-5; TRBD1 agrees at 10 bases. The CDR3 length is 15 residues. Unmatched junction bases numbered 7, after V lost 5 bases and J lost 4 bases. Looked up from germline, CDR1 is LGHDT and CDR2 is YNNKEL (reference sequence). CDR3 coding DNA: TGTGCCAGCAGCTTATACGGGACAGGGGTAGAGACCCAGTACTTC. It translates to CASSLYGTGVETQYF.